A single T cell receptor beta chain is shown here with its context. The data were taken from a study of T cell changes during pregnancy in multiple sclerosis. Profiled with immunoSEQ multiplex PCR; TCRdb holds only in-frame clones, not every one. The sample lists 40,000 to 55,000 clones, about 93% occurring once. V dropped 5 bases and J dropped 0; count of bases not matched to a gene: 9. This CDR3 contains 16 residues. CDR1 is LNHDA and CDR2 is SQIVND in the germline V gene (reference sequence). The source material was CD4+ T cells from peripheral blood mononuclear cells, sampled before pregnancy. The genes are TRBV19 and TRBJ1-2, with TRBD1 matching over 7 bases. This TCR was recovered from a female donor with multiple sclerosis, enrolled in a pregnancy study. The CDR3 protein is CASSARGQATNYGYTF. The CDR3 DNA reads TGTGCCAGTAGTGCGAGAGGACAGGCCACTAACTATGGCTACACCTTC.